Below are 15 T cell receptor beta chains sequenced from a single sample in a study of memory CD4+ T cells and cytomegalovirus serostatus. The sort gate was single viable CD3+CD4+CD8-CD45RO+ cells for memory CD4+ T cells. The repertoire was sequenced with immunoSEQ multiplex PCR; TCRdb's copy has only in-frame clones and lacks some. The data show 80,000 or so clones, 78% seen once. The sequenced sample was memory CD4+ T cells from blood. The receptors here all came from an adult in good health and CMV-seropositive.

In regard to this clone: Distinct nucleotide sequences in the sample also encode this CDR3. The chain couples TRBV5-1 to TRBJ1-1, with a weak D call TRBD1 (5 bases). The CDR3 runs to 14 residues. In germline, CDR1 is SGHRS, CDR2 YFSETQ. V lost 2 bases, J lost 0 bases, and 8 bases lay in between. CDR3 bases: TGCGCCAGCAGCTTAGACAGTATGAACACTGAAGCTTTCTTT. This gives the protein CASSLDSMNTEAFF.

This sequence joins TRBV5-1 and TRBJ2-2; possibly TRBD1 for D (5 bases). Germline assignment: CDR1 SGHRS and CDR2 YFSETQ. This CDR3 has 14 amino acids. Trimming took off 4 bases at V and 4 bases at J, with 11 bases between the two ends. The chain's CDR3 is CASSPQGSTGELFF. DNA for the CDR3: TGCGCCAGCAGCCCTCAGGGTTCCACCGGGGAGCTGTTTTTT. Filled out from reference TRBV5-1 and TRBJ2-2, the complete variable domain reads KAGVTQTPRYLIKTRGQQVTLSCSPISGHRSVSWYQQTPGQGLQFLFEYFSETQRNKGNFPGRFSGRQFSNSRSEMNVSTLELGDSALYLCASSPQGSTGELFFGEGSRLTVL.

This chain connects TRBV28 to TRBJ2-3; D ambiguous. V dropped 4 bases and J dropped 3 bases, with 20 bases sitting between them. Germline CDR1 is MDHEN and CDR2 is SYDVKM. The CDR3 loop spans 17 amino acids. CDR3 protein: CASSSPPGPMETDTQYF. The CDR3 nucleotides are TGTGCCAGCAGTTCGCCCCCGGGCCCCATGGAAACAGATACGCAGTATTTT. Variable domain in full (rest from reference TRBV28 and TRBJ2-3): DVKVTQSSRYLVKRTGEKVFLECVQDMDHENMFWYRQDPGLGLRLIYFSYDVKMKEKGDIPEGYSVSREKKERFSLILESASTNQTSMYLCASSSPPGPMETDTQYFGPGTRLTVL.

Only a few counts were recorded for this clone. DNA for the CDR3: TGTGCCAGTCACCCTAGTGGACAGGGGGGAAACACCATATATTTT. Translating gives CASHPSGQGGNTIYF. The rearrangement uses TRBV6-1 and TRBJ1-3; 9 nucleotides agree with TRBD1. Trimming removed 9 bases from V and 4 bases from J; junction bases left unmatched: 10. Germline CDR1 MNHNS, CDR2 SASEGT. The CDR3 loop spans 15 amino acids.

The V and J genes are TRBV6-5 and TRBJ1-5; D not certain. The CDR3 consists of 14 residues. V dropped 4 bases and J dropped 0 bases, with 7 bases sitting between them. CDR1 is MNHEY, CDR2 SVGAGI, per germline. CDR3 in amino acids: CASSSVYSNQPQHF. The CDR3 DNA follows: TGTGCCAGCAGTTCCGTTTATAGCAATCAGCCCCAGCATTTT.

This clone has just a few counts. The chain carries TRBV19 and TRBJ2-2; no firm D call. Trimming took off 4 bases at V and 5 bases at J, with 8 bases between the two ends. The germline gives CDR1 LNHDA, CDR2 SQIVND (reference sequence). The CDR3 spans 13 residues. Here the CDR3 DNA reads TGTGCCAGTAGTAGTAGGGAAACCGGGGAGCTGTTTTTT. Residues: CASSSRETGELFF.

The V call is TRBV5-1, the J call TRBJ2-3, with unresolved D. The CDR3 length is 14 residues. CDR1 is SGHRS, CDR2 YFSETQ, per germline. V was shortened by 0 bases and J by 1 base, with 6 bases between the two germline ends. In nucleotides, the CDR3 is TGCGCCAGCAGCTTGGAACGGGGCACAGATACGCAGTATTTT. It is translated as CASSLERGTDTQYF.

This clone has only a few counts. This chain uses TRBV28 with TRBJ1-4; TRBD1 aligns across 7 bases. There are 17 residues in the CDR3. Germline V gene data show CDR1 as MDHEN and CDR2 as SYDVKM. The junction had 12 bases not matched to a gene; V was cut back by 4 bases and J by 4 bases. CDR3 region: CASSWAGPDRVNEKLFF. The CDR3 DNA sequence: TGTGCCAGCAGTTGGGCGGGGCCAGACAGGGTTAATGAAAAACTGTTTTTT.

The gene calls are TRBV7-9 and TRBJ1-3; D is uncertain. Germline loops: CDR1 SEHNR, CDR2 FQNEAQ (reference sequence). This CDR3 is 15 amino acids long. V was shortened by 8 bases and J by 1 base, with 15 bases between the two germline ends. The CDR3 DNA reads TGTGCCAGCCGCGGTGACATCAGGTCTGGAAACACCATATATTTT. It is translated as CASRGDIRSGNTIYF.

The V call is TRBV5-1, the J call TRBJ1-5; D is undetermined. V was trimmed by 0 bases and J by 0 bases, leaving 7 bases between them. This CDR3 has 15 residues. Germline V gene lookup returns CDR1 SGHRS and CDR2 YFSETQ. CDR3 in DNA: TGCGCCAGCAGCTTGGCCGGCGGTAGCAATCAGCCCCAGCATTTT. Amino acids: CASSLAGGSNQPQHF. Together with reference TRBV5-1 and TRBJ1-5, the CDR3 gives the full variable domain: KAGVTQTPRYLIKTRGQQVTLSCSPISGHRSVSWYQQTPGQGLQFLFEYFSETQRNKGNFPGRFSGRQFSNSRSEMNVSTLELGDSALYLCASSLAGGSNQPQHFGDGTRLSIL.

The V gene is TRBV19, the J gene TRBJ2-1; D possibly uses TRBD1 or TRBD2 (5 bases each). The CDR3 runs 16 residues. Germline lookup yields CDR1 LNHDA and CDR2 SQIVND (reference sequence). Between the trimmed V and J ends, which lost 5 bases and 4 bases, there was a span of 18 bases. CDR3 sequence reads: CASSSRDVIGYNEQFF. CDR3 nucleotides: TGTGCCAGTAGTTCCCGGGACGTTATCGGGTACAATGAGCAGTTCTTC.

This chain uses TRBV7-2 with TRBJ1-5; D uncertain. Germline-derived CDR1 and CDR2 are SGHTA and FQGNSA. The CDR3 extends over 13 amino acids. V gave up 1 base and J gave up 6 bases, with 7 bases separating them. The CDR3 nucleotides read TGTGCCAGCAGCTTAGAAAGGGCTCAGCCCCAGCATTTT. Its translation is CASSLERAQPQHF.

This chain joins TRBV10-3 and TRBJ2-1, with D possibly TRBD2 on 6 matching bases. The CDR3 has 17 amino acids. Per the germline V gene, CDR1 is ENHRY and CDR2 is SYGVKD. V lost 3 bases and J lost 2, with 17 bases in between. CDR3 in DNA: TGTGCCATCAGTGACCGGGTTCGGAGGGCTACCTACAATGAGCAGTTCTTC. Translated, it gives CAISDRVRRATYNEQFF.

J is TRBJ1-4 and V is TRBV5-1; 9 bases are shared with TRBD1. Losses at the gene ends were 4 bases for V and 8 bases for J; bases not matched to a gene: 9. CDR3 length equals 15 residues. CDR1 SGHRS and CDR2 YFSETQ come from the germline V gene. The CDR3 DNA reads as TGCGCCAGCAGCACAACAGGGGGCTGGGAAGAAAAACTGTTTTTT. Translated, it gives CASSTTGGWEEKLFF.

The gene calls are TRBV5-4 and TRBJ2-5; 9 bases are a match to TRBD1. The V gene end was trimmed by 5 bases and the J gene end by 4 bases; junction bases not matched to a gene: 9. The CDR3 sequence is 15 residues long. CDR1 is SGHNT and CDR2 is YYREEE in the germline V gene (reference sequence). In nucleotides, the CDR3 is TGTGCCAGCAGGCAGGACTTGACAGGGGGAGAGACCCAGTACTTC. Translation: CASRQDLTGGETQYF. The whole variable domain, remainder taken from reference TRBV5-4 and TRBJ2-5, is ETGVTQSPTHLIKTRGQQVTLRCSSQSGHNTVSWYQQALGQGPQFIFQYYREEENGRGNFPPRFSGLQFPNYSSELNVNALELDDSALYLCASRQDLTGGETQYFGPGTRLLVL.